The 22 T cell receptor beta chains below were found in one sample sequenced in a study of cytotoxic CD8 clonotypes in ibrutinib-treated CLL (dated by TCRdb to about 2021). Libraries were prepared through the immunoSEQ multiplex PCR assay. Held by TCRdb, this immuneACCESS table contains in-frame sequences only and omits some clones. Under half of the omission traces to an unresolved V gene where checked; the cause of the rest is unknown. Recorded for this sample are some 310,000 clones; 70% to 80% of them occurred a single time. The biggest ten clones account for 6.5% to 8.5% of the sample. The sequencing used PBMCs, collected before ibrutinib treatment. These receptor sequences come from a human donor with chronic lymphocytic leukemia.

This clone has more than one count but fewer than ten. The chain combines TRBV5-6 with TRBJ2-3; 7 nucleotides match TRBD1. The CDR3 totals 14 residues. Trimming at V came to 0 bases and at J to 4 bases, leaving 2 bases not matched to a gene. The germline CDR1 and CDR2 sequences are SGHDT and YYEEEE. The CDR3 nucleotides read TGTGCCAGCAGCTTGGACAGGGGCGCAGATACGCAGTATTTT. This translates into CASSLDRGADTQYF.

The V and J genes are TRBV2 and TRBJ2-5; D uncertain. CDR1 SNHLY and CDR2 FYNNEI come from the germline V gene. V was trimmed by 5 bases and J by 0 bases, leaving 10 bases between them. The CDR3 is 14 amino acids. The chain's CDR3 is CASSSRRNQETQYF. CDR3 bases: TGTGCCAGCAGTTCGAGACGGAACCAAGAGACCCAGTACTTC. Full variable domain (outside the CDR3, taken from reference TRBV2 and TRBJ2-5): EPEVTQTPSHQVTQMGQEVILRCVPISNHLYFYWYRQILGQKVEFLVSFYNNEISEKSEIFDDQFSVERPDGSNFTLKIRSTKLEDSAMYFCASSSRRNQETQYFGPGTRLLVL.

This chain joins TRBV7-9 and TRBJ2-5, with D possibly being TRBD1 (6 bases). This CDR3 spans 14 amino acids. Germline CDR1 and CDR2: SEHNR and FQNEAQ (reference sequence). V dropped 0 bases and J dropped 4 bases, with 9 bases sitting between them. The CDR3 is CASSLAVRGETQYF. The CDR3 DNA reads TGTGCCAGCAGCTTAGCGGTCAGGGGAGAGACCCAGTACTTC.

The chain links TRBV12-2 to TRBJ2-3; the table names TRBD2, a call not compared with the DNA. TRBV12-2 is a known pseudogene. The CDR3 sequence is 16 residues long. The chain's CDR3 is CASRQPGLAGRDTQYF. As DNA, the CDR3 is TGTGCAAGTCGCCAGCCGGGACTAGCGGGTCGGGATACGCAGTATTTT.

This chain joins TRBV7-2 and TRBJ1-1, with D uncertain. Looked up from germline, CDR1 is SGHTA and CDR2 is FQGNSA. Trimming left V 2 bases short and J 1 base short, with 5 bases between. CDR3 size: 13 residues. The CDR3 nucleotides read TGTGCCAGCAGCTTACAAGGGAACACTGAAGCTTTCTTT. Translated, it gives CASSLQGNTEAFF.

This chain uses TRBV19 with TRBJ2-7; TRBD1 agrees at 7 bases. The CDR3 consists of 13 residues. Trimming at V came to 5 bases and at J to 5 bases, leaving 6 bases not matched to a gene. Germline CDR1 and CDR2: LNHDA and SQIVND (reference sequence). The DNA for the CDR3 is TGTGCCAGTAGTGGAATACAGGGGAACGAGCAGTACTTC. Translating gives CASSGIQGNEQYF.

V and J are TRBV7-2 and TRBJ2-7; D remains unclear. Germline V gene sequence: CDR1 SGHTA, CDR2 FQGNSA. The CDR3 covers 14 residues. Trimming removed 6 bases from V and 0 bases from J, with 12 bases in between. The CDR3 bases are TGTGCCAGCAGGGCGCAGAAAAGCTCCTACGAGCAGTACTTC. Residues: CASRAQKSSYEQYF.

This clone has a single count. V usage is TRBV2 and J usage is TRBJ2-5; D not certain. V was trimmed by 6 bases and J by 5 bases, leaving 7 bases between them. This CDR3 comprises 11 residues. The germline gives CDR1 SNHLY, CDR2 FYNNEI. CDR3 sequence reads: CASSAVETQYF. DNA for the CDR3: TGTGCCAGCAGCGCCGTCGAGACCCAGTACTTC.

The rearrangement links TRBV18 to TRBJ2-1; either TRBD1 or TRBD2 may fit D (5 bases each). Trimming left V 0 bases short and J 6 bases short, with 12 bases between. The CDR3 length is 15 residues. Germline values: CDR1 KGHSH, CDR2 LQKENI. CDR3 residues: CASSPPSVGGNEQFF. CDR3 coding DNA: TGTGCCAGCTCACCACCATCGGTTGGGGGCAATGAGCAGTTCTTC. The full variable domain, rest sourced from reference TRBV18 and TRBJ2-1, is NAGVMQNPRHLVRRRGQEARLRCSPMKGHSHVYWYRQLPEEGLKFMVYLQKENIIDESGMPKERFSAEFPKEGPSILRIQQVVRGDSAAYFCASSPPSVGGNEQFFGPGTRLTVL.

This clone was seen once. The chain is built from TRBV7-8 and TRBJ1-1; D uncertain. Trimming took off 3 bases at V and 1 base at J, with 12 bases between the two ends. Germline V gene sequence: CDR1 SGHVS, CDR2 FQNEAQ. The CDR3 sequence is 15 residues long. The CDR3 bases are TGTGCCAGCAGCTTTCGGTTACCGACGAACACTGAAGCTTTCTTT. Its protein is CASSFRLPTNTEAFF.

The chain employs TRBV9 and TRBJ2-5, with TRBD1 matching over 8 bases. Germline values: CDR1 SGDLS, CDR2 YYNGEE. V lost 2 bases, J lost 4 bases, and 13 bases stayed unmatched. This CDR3 is built from 17 residues. The CDR3 sequence: CASSVLTGGPETETQYF. The CDR3 DNA sequence: TGTGCCAGCAGCGTTTTAACAGGGGGGCCGGAGACAGAGACCCAGTACTTC.

The chain has TRBV2 and TRBJ1-1; D ambiguous. The CDR3 has 12 amino acids. V shed 7 bases and J shed 8 bases, with 14 bases lying between them. CDR1 and CDR2 from the germline V gene are SNHLY and FYNNEI. This chain's CDR3 is CASIGLRGEAFF. CDR3 coding DNA: TGTGCCAGCATAGGACTCAGAGGAGAAGCTTTCTTT.

The chain carries TRBV9 and TRBJ2-3; the match to TRBD2 covers 12 bases. The germline V gene encodes CDR1 SGDLS and CDR2 YYNGEE. This CDR3 has 15 residues. The V and J ends lost 4 bases and 6 bases, in that order; junction bases with no gene match: 6. The CDR3 DNA sequence: TGTGCCAGCAGCCTTCGGACTAGCGGGATTGATACGCAGTATTTT. It encodes CASSLRTSGIDTQYF.

The chain joins TRBV9 to TRBJ2-7; D is possibly TRBD2 (6 bases). V lost 0 bases and J lost 0, with 19 bases in between. The germline V gene has CDR1 SGDLS and CDR2 YYNGEE. The length of the CDR3 is 18 residues. The CDR3 bases are TGTGCCAGCAGCGTAGAGGATAGCGGCACCCTGAGCTCCTACGAGCAGTACTTC. Encoded protein: CASSVEDSGTLSSYEQYF.

The V gene is TRBV7-9, the J gene TRBJ1-2, with D uncertain. Trimming took off 5 bases at V and 4 bases at J, with 17 bases between the two ends. The CDR3 consists of 15 residues. CDR1 and CDR2 (germline): SEHNR, FQNEAQ (reference sequence). CDR3 bases: TGTGCCAGCAGCCCTCCCCATCAGGCCTCCTATGGCTACACCTTC. Translation: CASSPPHQASYGYTF.

The chain combines TRBV4-3 with TRBJ2-5, with D unresolved. The CDR3 sequence is 14 residues long. V was clipped by 4 bases and J by 5 bases, with 14 bases between them. CDR1 and CDR2 from the germline V gene are LGHNA and YSLEER. For the CDR3, the DNA is TGCGCCAGCAGCCGCCGGGCGCATGTGGAGACCCAGTACTTC. This codes for CASSRRAHVETQYF.

This clone was recorded once. This chain uses TRBV7-2 with TRBJ2-3; 7 bases align to TRBD2. V lost 6 bases, J lost 3 bases, and 3 bases stayed unmatched. Germline V gives CDR1 SGHTA, CDR2 FQGNSA. This CDR3 is built from 13 residues. This CDR3 reads CASSLGGTDTQYF. The CDR3 nucleotides are TGTGCCAGCAGTTTGGGGGGGACAGATACGCAGTATTTT.

This clone showed up just once. Written as DNA, the CDR3 is TGCGCCAGCCGCTACGTGGACAGGGGGTACGAGCAGTACTTC. Translated, it gives CASRYVDRGYEQYF. V is TRBV5-1 and J is TRBJ2-7; 10 bases are a match to TRBD1. This CDR3 is 14 amino acids long. V lost 7 bases and J lost 4; bases outside the gene matches: 8. CDR1 and CDR2 from the germline V gene are SGHRS and YFSETQ.

The J gene is TRBJ1-2, the V gene TRBV10-1; 11 bases map to TRBD1. CDR3 size: 13 residues. Unmatched junction bases numbered 4, after V lost 5 bases and J lost 8 bases. The germline CDR1 and CDR2 sequences are WNHNN and SYGVQD (reference sequence). The CDR3 DNA reads as TGCGCCAGCAGTAGGACAGGGGGCGAGGGCTACACCTTC. Translated, it gives CASSRTGGEGYTF.

The genes are TRBV6-5 and TRBJ1-1, with D perhaps matching TRBD1 (6 bases). The germline CDR1 and CDR2 sequences are MNHEY and SVGAGI. CDR3 length equals 14 residues. V gave up 2 bases and J gave up 10 bases, with 17 bases separating them. The CDR3 DNA sequence: TGTGCCAGCAGTTACCGCCAGGGGCGGATCACAGCTTTCTTT. This translates into CASSYRQGRITAFF.

DNA of the CDR3: TGTGCCTGGAGTCAGAAAGGAACAGATACGCAGTATTTT. This gives the protein CAWSQKGTDTQYF. This chain uses TRBV30 with TRBJ2-3; D unclear. This CDR3 has 13 residues. V lost 2 bases to trimming and J lost 3 bases, with 9 bases between them. The V gene's germline CDR1 is GTSNPN and CDR2 SVGIG (reference sequence).

This rearrangement joins TRBV4-1 to TRBJ2-3; 8 nucleotides match TRBD2. The V segment lost 0 bases and the J segment 0 bases; nucleotides outside the gene matches: 8. The CDR3 is made up of 18 amino acids. Germline V gene data show CDR1 as MGHRA and CDR2 as YSYEKL. The CDR3 nucleotides read TGCGCCAGCAGCCAAGAGAGTTCGGCTAGCGGGAGCACAGATACGCAGTATTTT. The encoded protein is CASSQESSASGSTDTQYF.